Listed here are 3 T cell receptor beta chains from one sample, sequenced in a study of blood T cells in healthy people across ages. The use of a sample-barcoded 5' primer and a J-beta primer mix characterized a second PCR of about 7 to 12 cycles. One entry per CDR3 protein, called by TCRdb with MiXCR from the 5' RACE reads. The table lists fewer than 800,000 distinct CDR3 sequences, about 25% of them singletons, with under 10% in the top ten. This same sample was also taken into another study, of T cells of mothers and their children.

Sequencing used blood. The receptors shown here come from a boy aged 10-17 years in good health.

This clonotype was seen a few times. The chain joins TRBV5-1 to TRBJ1-1; perhaps TRBD1 as D (6 bases). V was trimmed by 0 bases and J by 1 base, leaving 10 bases between them. Germline-derived CDR1 and CDR2 are SGHRS and YFSETQ. The CDR3 spans 15 residues. The CDR3 nucleotides are TGCGCCAGCAGCTTGGTTTGGACAGAGAACACTGAAGCTTTCTTT. Protein sequence: CASSLVWTENTEAFF.

The V call is TRBV13, the J call TRBJ2-5, with 10 bases lining up with TRBD1. Per germline, CDR1 PRHDT and CDR2 FYEKMQ (reference sequence). V trimming: 5 bases; J trimming: 7 bases; junction bases outside the gene matches: 10. The CDR3 is made up of 15 amino acids. The CDR3 loop is CASSSLRDRGLTQYF. In DNA, the CDR3 is TGTGCCAGCAGCAGCCTCCGGGACAGGGGCTTGACCCAGTACTTC.

The chain is built from TRBV28 and TRBJ2-7; D is perhaps TRBD1 or TRBD2 (5 bases each). The CDR3 length is 15 residues. From germline, CDR1 is MDHEN and CDR2 SYDVKM. Trimming pared 5 bases from V and 0 bases from J, leaving 14 bases between. CDR3 in amino acids: CASSLRGGISYEQYF. The CDR3 region has the DNA TGTGCCAGCAGTCTCCGTGGGGGAATCTCCTACGAGCAGTACTTC.